The clone carrying this T cell receptor (beta chain) has just a few counts. What it binds is not known. The sample belongs to a study of tumor-infiltrating lymphocytes in primary liver carcinoma. Study in general: Measuring about 4 to 10 cm across, the tumors were staged as T1-T3 N0M0.

Both blood RNA, taken from unsorted whole blood, and germline DNA were extracted. TCR beta cDNA was reverse-transcribed from roughly 0.45 ug of total RNA. The reaction used a constant-region primer and ProtoScript II reverse transcriptase. ARM-PCR was slightly modified, and three nested multiplex PCR rounds with it gave rise to the TCR beta libraries. Use of TRBV1-TRBV30 forward primers with a C-beta reverse primer characterized the first two PCR rounds, which lasted roughly 9 cycles each. TCRdb redid the calling of the multiplex PCR reads with MiXCR, one entry per CDR3 protein. Among about 180,000 distinct CDR3 sequences listed, less than 65% were seen once. Overall study findings and caveats: The 250 largest clones made up significantly more of tumor than blood repertoires (p = 0.039).

CDR1 and CDR2 from the germline V gene are MNHEY and SVGEGT. This CDR3 is 17 amino acids long. After removal of 6 bases from V and 2 bases from J, the junction contained 5 bases not matched to a gene. The sample taken for sequencing was peripheral blood. This sequence was found in a man between 35 and 55 years old with primary liver carcinoma and hepatitis B virus infection. The genes are TRBV6-2 or TRBV6-3 and TRBJ2-2, with 14 bases that match TRBD2. CDR3 loop: CASRGLAGGENTGELFF. The CDR3 coding sequence is TGTGCCAGCAGAGGACTAGCGGGAGGCGAAAACACCGGGGAGCTGTTTTTT.